The present entry profiles one TCR beta chain with its context. As to treatment: oral pan-JAK inhibitor, 5-10 mg twice daily. The CDR3 loop spans 14 amino acids. V was clipped by 5 bases and J by 4 bases, with 14 bases between them. CDR1 is MNHEY and CDR2 is SMNVEV in the germline V gene (reference sequence). RNA, once extracted, was reverse transcribed into cDNA for use as the sequencing template. TCRdb keeps only in-frame clones here, not all; method: immunoSEQ multiplex PCR. The sample shows around 190,000 clones, about three fifths of them seen only once. The data are from a study of CD8+ T cells in alopecia areata.

The chain recombines TRBV27 with TRBJ1-2, with D perhaps TRBD1 (6 bases). This TCR came from a human donor with alopecia areata. Sequences were derived from CD4+ T cells sorted from blood, sampled at week 4, from a patient treated with tofacitinib. The CDR3 DNA is TGTGCCAGCAGTCAACAGGGTTCAGCCTATGGCTACACCTTC. Its translation is CASSQQGSAYGYTF.